Listed below are T cell receptor beta chains from one sample, sequenced in a study of glioma-infiltrating T cells after dendritic cell vaccination. Sequencing was performed with immunoSEQ multiplex PCR; in TCRdb, only in-frame clones are kept and a portion is missing. The sample has roughly 85,000 clones; around 85% are singletons. The sample consisted of blood, taken after dendritic cell vaccination. These TCRs come from a human donor with glioblastoma. Both conserved end residues are part of each CDR3. A D gene is named only where the DNA matches it firmly.

v_call	j_call	cdr3_length	d_call	cdr3_nt	cdr3_aa
TRBV5-1	TRBJ2-1	12	-	TGCGCCAGCAGCCCGAGAGGGGGTGAGCAGTTCTTC	CASSPRGGEQFF
TRBV6-4	TRBJ2-2	16	TRBD2	TGTGCCAGCAGTGAGGGGGAGGGCCAGTCCACCGGGGAGCTGTTTTTT	CASSEGEGQSTGELFF
TRBV7-8	TRBJ2-7	13	-	TGTGCCAGCAGCTCCGAGAGGTCCTACGAGCAGTACTTC	CASSSERSYEQYF
TRBV5-1	TRBJ1-1	15	TRBD1	TGCGCCAGCAGCTTGTCTGACAGGGGGCTACCTGAAGCTTTCTTT	CASSLSDRGLPEAFF
TRBV28	TRBJ1-3	14	-	TGTGCCAGCTCGTCCCCCCCCTCTGGAAACACCATATATTTT	CASSSPPSGNTIYF
TRBV9	TRBJ1-1	16	TRBD1	TGTGCCAGCAGCGGCAGACAGGGGAGGACGGACACTGAAGCTTTCTTT	CASSGRQGRTDTEAFF
TRBV27	TRBJ1-3	17	TRBD1	TGTGCCAGCAGTTTATTCGGGACAGGGTTTTCTGGAAACACCATATATTTT	CASSLFGTGFSGNTIYF
TRBV7-3	TRBJ2-7	16	TRBD2	TGTGCCAGCAGCTACAATCTAGCGGGTCTTCTTTGCGAGCAGTACTTC	CASSYNLAGLLCEQYF
TRBV5-1	TRBJ2-7	14	-	TGCGCCAGCAGCTACCGGACACCTCGAGGAGAGCAGTACTTC	CASSYRTPRGEQYF
TRBV7-6	TRBJ2-7	17	TRBD1	TGTGCCAGCAGCCGATACCCCGGACAGGGCCGCCCGACTCCCCCCTACTTC	CASSRYPGQGRPTPPYF
TRBV28	TRBJ1-2	16	-	TGTGCCAGCAGTTTATCCCGAGTCCCCGGAGGCTATGGCTACACCTTC	CASSLSRVPGGYGYTF
TRBV4-1	TRBJ2-7	14	-	TGCGCCAGCAGCCCGCTAGCGTTCTCCTACGAGCAGTACTTC	CASSPLAFSYEQYF
TRBV10-3	TRBJ2-3	16	TRBD2	TGTGCCATCAGGCAGCGACTAGCGGGAGCAACAGATACGCAGTATTTT	CAIRQRLAGATDTQYF